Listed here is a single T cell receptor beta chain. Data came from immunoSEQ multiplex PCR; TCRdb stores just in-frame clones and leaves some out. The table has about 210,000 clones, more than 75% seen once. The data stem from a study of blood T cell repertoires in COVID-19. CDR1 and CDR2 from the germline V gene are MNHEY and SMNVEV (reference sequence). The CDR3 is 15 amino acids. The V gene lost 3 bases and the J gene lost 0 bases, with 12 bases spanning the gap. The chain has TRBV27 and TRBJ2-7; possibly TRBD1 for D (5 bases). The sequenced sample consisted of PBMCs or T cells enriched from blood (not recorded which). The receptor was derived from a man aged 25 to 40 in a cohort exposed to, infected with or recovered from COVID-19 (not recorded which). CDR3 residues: CASSFGGAASYEQYF. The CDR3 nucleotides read TGTGCCAGCAGTTTTGGTGGGGCGGCCTCCTACGAGCAGTACTTC.